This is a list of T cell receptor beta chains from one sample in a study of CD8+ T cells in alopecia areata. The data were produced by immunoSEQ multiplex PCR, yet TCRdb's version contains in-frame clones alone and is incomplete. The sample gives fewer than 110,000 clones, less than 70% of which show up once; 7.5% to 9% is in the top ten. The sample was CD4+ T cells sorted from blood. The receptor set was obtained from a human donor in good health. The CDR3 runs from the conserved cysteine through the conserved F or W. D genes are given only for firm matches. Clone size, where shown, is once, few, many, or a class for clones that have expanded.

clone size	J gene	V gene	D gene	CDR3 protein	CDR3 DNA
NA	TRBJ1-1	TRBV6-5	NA	CASRLFLGGTEAFF	TGTGCCAGCAGGTTATTCCTTGGTGGCACTGAAGCTTTCTTT
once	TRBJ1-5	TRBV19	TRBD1	CASSKQEGAGQPQHF	TGTGCCAGTAGCAAGCAGGAGGGGGCAGGTCAGCCCCAGCATTTT
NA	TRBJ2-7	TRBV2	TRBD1	CASRTGGSSYEQYF	TGTGCCAGCAGGACAGGGGGAAGCTCCTACGAGCAGTACTTC
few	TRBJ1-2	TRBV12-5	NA	CASGFQGYGYTF	TGTGCTAGTGGTTTTCAGGGCTATGGCTACACCTTC
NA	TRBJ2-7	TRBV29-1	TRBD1	CSVRGRFSYEQYF	TGCAGCGTCAGGGGGCGGTTCTCCTACGAGCAGTACTTC
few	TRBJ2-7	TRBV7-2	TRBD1	CASMRPGQGYSYEQYF	TGTGCCAGCATGAGGCCGGGACAGGGGTACTCCTACGAGCAGTACTTC
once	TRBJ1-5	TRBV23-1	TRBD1	CASSRKQGASQPQHF	TGCGCCAGCAGTCGGAAACAGGGGGCATCTCAGCCCCAGCATTTT
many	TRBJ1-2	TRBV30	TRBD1	CAWSARQGTGAGGYTF	TGTGCCTGGAGTGCCCGACAAGGGACAGGGGCCGGGGGCTACACCTTC
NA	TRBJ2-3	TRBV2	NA	CASRKEGSPDTQYF	TGTGCCAGCAGGAAAGAAGGTTCTCCAGATACGCAGTATTTT
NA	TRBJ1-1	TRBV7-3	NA	CASTSRRPTEAFF	TGTGCCAGCACCTCCCGTAGGCCCACTGAAGCTTTCTTT
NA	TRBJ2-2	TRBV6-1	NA	CASSYRGATGELFF	TGTGCCAGCAGTTATCGGGGGGCGACCGGGGAGCTGTTTTTT
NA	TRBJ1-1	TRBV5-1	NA	CASYHPGGEGKDTEAFF	TGCGCCAGCTACCACCCCGGGGGGGAGGGTAAAGACACTGAAGCTTTCTTT
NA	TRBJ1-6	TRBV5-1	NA	CASSLAGGPGNSPLHF	TGCGCCAGCAGCTTGGCTGGGGGGCCGGGTAATTCACCCCTCCACTTT
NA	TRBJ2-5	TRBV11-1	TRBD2	CASSSRLAGLSQETQYF	TGTGCCAGCAGCTCAAGACTAGCGGGGCTTTCACAAGAGACCCAGTACTTC
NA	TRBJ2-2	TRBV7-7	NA	CASSRLFTGELFF	TGTGCTAGCAGTCGACTGTTTACCGGGGAGCTGTTTTTT
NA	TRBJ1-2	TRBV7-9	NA	CASSHGRQSGYTF	TGTGCCAGCAGCCACGGGAGGCAGTCTGGCTACACCTTC
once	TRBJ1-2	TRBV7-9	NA	CASSLARGWGGYTF	TGTGCCAGCAGCTTAGCGCGAGGATGGGGTGGCTACACCTTC
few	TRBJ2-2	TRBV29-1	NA	CSVVRSANTGELFF	TGCAGCGTTGTCCGGTCAGCGAACACCGGGGAGCTGTTTTTT
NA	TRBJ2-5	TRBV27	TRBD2	CASSSGGPRETQYF	TGTGCCAGCAGTTCGGGGGGGCCGAGGGAGACCCAGTACTTC
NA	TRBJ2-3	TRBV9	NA	CASSDTGVIADTQYF	TGTGCCAGCAGCGACACGGGAGTGATCGCAGATACGCAGTATTTT
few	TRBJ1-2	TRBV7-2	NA	CASSLGDYYYGYTF	TGTGCCAGCAGCTTAGGGGACTATTACTATGGCTACACCTTC
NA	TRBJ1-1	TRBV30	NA	CAWSVRRVSEAFF	TGTGCCTGGAGTGTACGTAGGGTGTCTGAAGCTTTCTTT
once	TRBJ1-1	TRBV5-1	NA	CASSPTDRLITEAFF	TGCGCCAGCAGCCCCACCGACAGGCTGATCACTGAAGCTTTCTTT
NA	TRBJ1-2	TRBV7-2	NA	CASSIRQAQGKGYTF	TGTGCCAGCAGCATTAGACAGGCGCAGGGGAAGGGCTACACCTTC
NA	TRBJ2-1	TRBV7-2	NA	CASSPQGQGFGNEQFF	TGTGCCAGCAGCCCGCAGGGGCAGGGGTTTGGCAATGAGCAGTTCTTC
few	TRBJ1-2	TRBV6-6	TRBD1	CASSDGQGGYGYTF	TGTGCCAGCAGCGACGGACAGGGTGGCTATGGCTACACCTTC
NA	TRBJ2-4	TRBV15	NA	CATREPGVNIQYF	TGTGCCACCAGGGAGCCAGGGGTCAACATTCAGTACTTC
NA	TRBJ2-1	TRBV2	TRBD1	CASDYTGGGQFF	TGTGCCAGCGATTACACAGGGGGCGGGCAGTTCTTC
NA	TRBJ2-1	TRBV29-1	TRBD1	CSVARDRADNEQFF	TGCAGCGTCGCAAGGGACAGGGCCGACAATGAGCAGTTCTTC
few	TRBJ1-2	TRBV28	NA	CASSLGASYGYTF	TGTGCCAGCAGTTTGGGGGCTAGCTATGGCTACACCTTC
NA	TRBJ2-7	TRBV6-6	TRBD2	CASSSRLAGAYEQYF	TGTGCCAGCAGTTCGCGACTAGCGGGGGCCTACGAGCAGTACTTC
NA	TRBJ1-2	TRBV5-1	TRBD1	CASSVGTGVFQAYGYTF	TGCGCCAGCAGCGTTGGGACAGGAGTTTTTCAGGCTTATGGCTACACCTTC